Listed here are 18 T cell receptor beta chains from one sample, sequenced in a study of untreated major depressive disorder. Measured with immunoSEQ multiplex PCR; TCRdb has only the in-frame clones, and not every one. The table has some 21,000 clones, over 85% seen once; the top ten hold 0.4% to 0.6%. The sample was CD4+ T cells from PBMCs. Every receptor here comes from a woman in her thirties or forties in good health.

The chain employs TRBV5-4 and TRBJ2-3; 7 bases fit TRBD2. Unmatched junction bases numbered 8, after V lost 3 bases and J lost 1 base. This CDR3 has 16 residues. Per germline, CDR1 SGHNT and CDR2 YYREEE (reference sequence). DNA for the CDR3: TGTGCCAGCAGCTCGGGGAGCGGGATCGGCACAGATACGCAGTATTTT. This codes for CASSSGSGIGTDTQYF.

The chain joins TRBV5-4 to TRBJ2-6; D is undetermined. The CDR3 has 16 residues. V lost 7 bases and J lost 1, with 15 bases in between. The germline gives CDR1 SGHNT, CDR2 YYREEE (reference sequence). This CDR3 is CASAVFANSGANVLTF. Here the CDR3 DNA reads TGTGCCAGCGCCGTGTTCGCCAATTCTGGGGCCAACGTCCTGACTTTC.

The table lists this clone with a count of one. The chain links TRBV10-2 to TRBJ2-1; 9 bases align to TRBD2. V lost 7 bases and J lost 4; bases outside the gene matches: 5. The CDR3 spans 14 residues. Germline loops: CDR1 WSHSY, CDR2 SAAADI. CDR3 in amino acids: CASKAAGGYNEQFF. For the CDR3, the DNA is TGCGCCAGCAAGGCAGCGGGGGGATACAATGAGCAGTTCTTC.

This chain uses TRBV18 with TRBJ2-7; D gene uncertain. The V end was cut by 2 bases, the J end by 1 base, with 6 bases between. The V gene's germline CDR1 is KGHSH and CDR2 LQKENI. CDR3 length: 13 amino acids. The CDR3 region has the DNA TGTGCCAGCTCACCAACTGAGTCCTACGAGCAGTACGTC. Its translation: CASSPTESYEQYV.

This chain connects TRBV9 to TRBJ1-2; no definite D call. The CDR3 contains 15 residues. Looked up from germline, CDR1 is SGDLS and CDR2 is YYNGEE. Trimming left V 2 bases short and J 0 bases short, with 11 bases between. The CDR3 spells CASSVSGITNYGYTF. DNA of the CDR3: TGTGCCAGCAGCGTCTCAGGAATTACTAACTATGGCTACACCTTC.

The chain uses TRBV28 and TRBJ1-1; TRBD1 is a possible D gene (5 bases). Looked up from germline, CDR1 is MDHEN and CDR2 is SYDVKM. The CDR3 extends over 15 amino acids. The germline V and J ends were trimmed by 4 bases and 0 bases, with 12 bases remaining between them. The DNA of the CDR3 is TGTGCCAGCAGTTCCCCCGGACAACTGAACACTGAAGCTTTCTTT. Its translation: CASSSPGQLNTEAFF.

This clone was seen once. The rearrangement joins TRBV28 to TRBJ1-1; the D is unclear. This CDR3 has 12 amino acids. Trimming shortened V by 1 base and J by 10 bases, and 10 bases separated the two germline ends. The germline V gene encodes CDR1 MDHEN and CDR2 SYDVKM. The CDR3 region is CASSLLQSGAFF. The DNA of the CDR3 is TGTGCCAGCAGTTTATTACAGAGCGGAGCTTTCTTT. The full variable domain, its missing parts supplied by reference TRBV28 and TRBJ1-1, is DVKVTQSSRYLVKRTGEKVFLECVQDMDHENMFWYRQDPGLGLRLIYFSYDVKMKEKGDIPEGYSVSREKKERFSLILESASTNQTSMYLCASSLLQSGAFFGQGTRLTVV.

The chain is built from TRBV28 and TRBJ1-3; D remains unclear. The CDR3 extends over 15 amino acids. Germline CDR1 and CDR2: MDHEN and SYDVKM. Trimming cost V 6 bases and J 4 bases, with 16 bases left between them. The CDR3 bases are TGTGCCAGCAGCCTTTTGACGCTGCGAGGAAACACCATATATTTT. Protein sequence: CASSLLTLRGNTIYF.

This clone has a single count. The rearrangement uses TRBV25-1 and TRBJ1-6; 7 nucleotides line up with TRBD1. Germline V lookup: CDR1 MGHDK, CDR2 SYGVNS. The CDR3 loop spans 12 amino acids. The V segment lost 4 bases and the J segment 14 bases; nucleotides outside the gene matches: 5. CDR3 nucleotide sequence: TGTGCCAGCAGTGGACAGGGTCGGGCCCTCCACTTT. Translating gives CASSGQGRALHF.

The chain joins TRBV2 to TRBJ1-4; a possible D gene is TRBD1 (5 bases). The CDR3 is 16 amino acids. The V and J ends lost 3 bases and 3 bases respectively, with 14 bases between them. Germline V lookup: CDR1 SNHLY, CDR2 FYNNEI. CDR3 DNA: TGTGCCAGCAGTGACGGGAAAGACAGACCTAATGAAAAACTGTTTTTT. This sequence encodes CASSDGKDRPNEKLFF.

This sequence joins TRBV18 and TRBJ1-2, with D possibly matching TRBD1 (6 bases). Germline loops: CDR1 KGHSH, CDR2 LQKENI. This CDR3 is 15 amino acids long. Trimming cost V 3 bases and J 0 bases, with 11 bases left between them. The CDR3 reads CASSPRDTANYGYTF. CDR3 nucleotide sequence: TGTGCCAGCTCACCTAGGGACACAGCTAACTATGGCTACACCTTC.

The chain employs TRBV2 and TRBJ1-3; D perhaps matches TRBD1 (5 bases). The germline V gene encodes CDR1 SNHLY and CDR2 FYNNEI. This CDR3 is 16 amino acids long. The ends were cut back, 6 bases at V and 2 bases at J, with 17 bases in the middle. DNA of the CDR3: TGTGCCAGCAGCGCGATGACAGCGTCGACTGGAAACACCATATATTTT. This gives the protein CASSAMTASTGNTIYF.

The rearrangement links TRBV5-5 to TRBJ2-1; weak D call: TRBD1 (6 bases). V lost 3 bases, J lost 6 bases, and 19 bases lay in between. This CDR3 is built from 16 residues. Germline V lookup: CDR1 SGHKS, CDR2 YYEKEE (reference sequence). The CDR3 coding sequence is TGTGCCAGCAGCTCCGAACAGGGTCTACCACTCAATGAGCAGTTCTTC. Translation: CASSSEQGLPLNEQFF. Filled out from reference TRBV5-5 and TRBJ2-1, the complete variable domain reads DAGVTQSPTHLIKTRGQQVTLRCSPISGHKSVSWYQQVLGQGPQFIFQYYEKEERGRGNFPDRFSARQFPNYSSELNVNALLLGDSALYLCASSSEQGLPLNEQFFGPGTRLTVL.

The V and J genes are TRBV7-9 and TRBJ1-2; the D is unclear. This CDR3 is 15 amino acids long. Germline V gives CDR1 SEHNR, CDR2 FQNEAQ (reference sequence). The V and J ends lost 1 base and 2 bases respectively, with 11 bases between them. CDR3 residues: CASSLVGKGNYGYTF. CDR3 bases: TGTGCCAGCAGCTTAGTTGGTAAAGGGAACTATGGCTACACCTTC.

In DNA form, the CDR3 reads TGTGCCAGCAGTTACTCGATAGCCGATGGCTACACCTTC. Its protein product is CASSYSIADGYTF. This sequence joins TRBV6-6 and TRBJ1-2; D remains unclear. The V end was cut by 0 bases, the J end by 6 bases, with 8 bases between. CDR3 length equals 13 residues. CDR1 MNHNY and CDR2 SVGAGI come from the germline V gene (reference sequence).

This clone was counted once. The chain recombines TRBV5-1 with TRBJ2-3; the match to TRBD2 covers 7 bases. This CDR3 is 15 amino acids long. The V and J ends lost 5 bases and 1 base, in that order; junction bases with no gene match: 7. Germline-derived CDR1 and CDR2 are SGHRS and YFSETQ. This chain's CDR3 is CASSSLAERTDTQYF. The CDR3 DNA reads TGCGCCAGCAGTTCTCTAGCGGAACGCACAGATACGCAGTATTTT.

The DNA for the CDR3 is TGTGCCAGCAGCTTATCGGGGGATCAGCCCCAGCATTTT. Translating gives CASSLSGDQPQHF. V and J are TRBV7-2 and TRBJ1-5, with D possibly TRBD1 on 5 matching bases. The germline CDR1 and CDR2 sequences are SGHTA and FQGNSA. CDR3 size: 13 residues. With 2 bases removed from V and 5 bases from J, the gap between germline ends came to 7 bases.

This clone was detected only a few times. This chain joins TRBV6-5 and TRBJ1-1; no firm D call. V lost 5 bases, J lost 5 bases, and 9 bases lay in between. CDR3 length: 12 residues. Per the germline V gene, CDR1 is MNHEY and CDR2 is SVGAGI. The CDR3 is CASSETGTEAFF. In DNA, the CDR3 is TGTGCCAGCAGTGAAACGGGGACTGAAGCTTTCTTT.